Shown below are 24 T cell receptor beta chains from a single sample sequenced in a study of blood T cells in healthy people across ages. The authors ran a second PCR of about 7 to 12 cycles using a sample-barcoded 5' primer and a J-beta primer mix. TCRdb processed the 5' RACE reads anew with MiXCR; each CDR3 protein has one entry. Of roughly 1,000,000 distinct CDR3 sequences listed, approximately 25% were seen once; the top ten hold less than 0.75%. This sample was also put to use in a study of T cells of mothers and their children.

Sample: blood. These receptors were taken from a girl aged 2 to 9 in good health.

This clonotype was seen only a few times. The chain links TRBV27 to TRBJ2-1; 7 nucleotides match TRBD2. Germline CDR1 is MNHEY and CDR2 is SMNVEV (reference sequence). Trimming took 6 bases from V and 7 from J; bases not matched to a gene: 6. The CDR3 runs 13 residues. The CDR3: CASRSSGLNEQFF. The CDR3 DNA sequence: TGTGCCAGCAGGTCTAGCGGACTTAATGAGCAGTTCTTC.

A few counts support this clonotype. J is TRBJ2-5 and V is TRBV12-3 or TRBV12-4; no definite D call. V dropped 5 bases and J dropped 5 bases, with 12 bases sitting between them. CDR3 size: 13 residues. CDR3 coding DNA: TGTGCCAGCAGTCCTCATCAGAGGGAGACCCAGTACTTC. This sequence encodes CASSPHQRETQYF.

The chain couples TRBV7-9 to TRBJ2-2; D is perhaps TRBD1 (6 bases). Trimming cost V 10 bases and J 1 base, with 13 bases left between them. Germline assignment: CDR1 SEHNR and CDR2 FQNEAQ (reference sequence). This CDR3 contains 14 residues. The CDR3 sequence is CATLGQLNTGELFF. The CDR3 DNA sequence: TGTGCCACGCTAGGACAGTTGAACACCGGGGAGCTGTTTTTT.

The V gene is TRBV7-8, the J gene TRBJ2-1; 8 bases align to TRBD1. The end of the DNA aligns better with TRBJ2-7, so the J call may be wrong. The CDR3 has 18 residues. Per germline, CDR1 SGHVS and CDR2 FQNEAQ. The CDR3 DNA reads TGTGCCAGCAGCTTCCTGAGGGGCCCTCCGGACAGGGCGAACGAGCAGTACTTC. As protein: CASSFLRGPPDRANEQYF.

This clonotype was observed at least ten times. The chain uses TRBV28 and TRBJ2-5; 12 bases align to TRBD2. Germline V gene lookup returns CDR1 MDHEN and CDR2 SYDVKM. The V segment lost 2 bases and the J segment 5 bases; nucleotides outside the gene matches: 3. This CDR3 has 15 residues. In DNA form, the CDR3 reads TGTGCCAGCAGTTTACTAGCGGGAGGGGGGGAGACCCAGTACTTC. It translates to CASSLLAGGGETQYF.

The chain combines TRBV29-1 with TRBJ1-4; the D gene is possibly TRBD1 (5 bases). Germline CDR1 SQVTM, CDR2 ANQGSEA. The CDR3 is 14 residues long. Between the trimmed V and J ends, which lost 7 bases and 11 bases, there was a span of 23 bases. CDR3 in DNA: TGCAGCGCTAAGACGGAGTACCGCAGGGAGAAACTGTTTTTT. It specifies CSAKTEYRREKLFF.

Here the CDR3 reads CASSPLGGWGKNIQYF. In nucleotides, the CDR3 is TGTGCCAGCAGCCCTCTGGGGGGCTGGGGCAAAAACATTCAGTACTTC. The chain joins TRBV7-3 to TRBJ2-4; either TRBD1 or TRBD2 may fit D (6 bases each). This CDR3 contains 16 residues. V was cut by 5 bases and J by 3 bases, with 17 bases left in between. The germline CDR1 and CDR2 sequences are SGHTA and FQGTGA.

This clonotype was observed a handful of times. The chain joins TRBV20-1 to TRBJ1-3; D is perhaps TRBD1 (5 bases). Germline CDR1 and CDR2: DFQATT and SNEGSKA (reference sequence). V lost 2 bases, J lost 1 base, and 12 bases lay in between. The CDR3 runs 15 residues. The CDR3 sequence is CSARPWDGSGNTIYF. The CDR3 nucleotides read TGCAGTGCTAGACCTTGGGACGGATCTGGAAACACCATATATTTT.

There are a few counts of this clonotype. This rearrangement joins TRBV20-1 to TRBJ1-1, with D possibly being TRBD1 (5 bases). This CDR3 has 15 amino acids. Per the germline V gene, CDR1 is DFQATT and CDR2 is SNEGSKA (reference sequence). V gave up 3 bases and J gave up 1 base, with 15 bases separating them. The CDR3 DNA follows: TGCAGTGCTAGTGTAGTGGGACTCCAGAACACTGAAGCTTTCTTT. Translating gives CSASVVGLQNTEAFF.

This clonotype was found a few times. CDR3 loop: CASSLAPENTEAFF. The DNA of the CDR3 is TGCGCCAGCAGCTTGGCCCCGGAGAACACTGAAGCTTTCTTT. The chain joins TRBV5-1 to TRBJ1-1, with D hard to call. This CDR3 contains 14 residues. Germline V gives CDR1 SGHRS, CDR2 YFSETQ. V lost 0 bases to trimming and J lost 1 base, with 7 bases between them.

The chain recombines TRBV20-1 with TRBJ2-1, with 7 bases aligning to TRBD2. The CDR3 is 14 residues long. Losses at the gene ends were 3 bases for V and 3 bases for J; bases not matched to a gene: 5. Germline V lookup: CDR1 DFQATT, CDR2 SNEGSKA (reference sequence). In nucleotides, the CDR3 is TGCAGTGCTAGCGGGAGGATTAACTACAATGAGCAGTTCTTC. It is translated as CSASGRINYNEQFF.

This clonotype turned up a few times. The chain combines TRBV5-1 with TRBJ1-2, with D hard to call. This CDR3 contains 13 residues. CDR1 is SGHRS, CDR2 YFSETQ, per germline. Deletions cut 2 bases from V and 12 bases from J, with 17 bases between. The CDR3: CASSFDGPLEDTF. CDR3 nucleotides: TGCGCCAGCAGCTTCGACGGACCCTTAGAAGACACCTTC.

The sample holds a few counts of this clonotype. The rearrangement uses TRBV29-1 and TRBJ2-7; D is possibly TRBD1 (6 bases). Germline V gene lookup returns CDR1 SQVTM and CDR2 ANQGSEA. This CDR3 is 12 amino acids long. The V end lost 7 bases, the J end lost 6 bases, and 16 bases lay between the germline ends. The CDR3 DNA sequence: TGCAGCGCCACGACCCTAGGGGGCGAGCAGTACTTC. This gives the protein CSATTLGGEQYF.

This clonotype occurred a few times. The chain employs TRBV28 and TRBJ2-5, with D perhaps matching TRBD1 (7 bases). CDR1 and CDR2 (germline): MDHEN, SYDVKM. The germline V and J ends were trimmed by 7 bases and 3 bases, with 12 bases remaining between them. The CDR3 is made up of 13 amino acids. The CDR3 coding sequence is TGTGCCAGCATAGGGGGCGGGGAAGAGACCCAGTACTTC. Protein product: CASIGGGEETQYF. The full variable domain, in which reference TRBV28 and TRBJ2-5 provide the parts outside the CDR3, is DVKVTQSSRYLVKRTGEKVFLECVQDMDHENMFWYRQDPGLGLRLIYFSYDVKMKEKGDIPEGYSVSREKKERFSLILESASTNQTSMYLCASIGGGEETQYFGPGTRLLVL.

This clonotype showed up just a few times. The rearrangement uses TRBV20-1 and TRBJ2-5; TRBD1 matches at 9 bases. The DNA end lines up better with TRBJ2-7; the J call may be wrong. Germline values: CDR1 DFQATT, CDR2 SNEGSKA (reference sequence). The CDR3 length is 13 residues. The CDR3 region is CSADRGMTYEQYF. The CDR3 region has the DNA TGCAGTGCCGACAGGGGGATGACCTACGAGCAGTACTTC.

CDR3 nucleotides: TGTGCCAGCAGCTCCTCGGGGCTCGGGCAGTTCTTC. Translation: CASSSSGLGQFF. This chain connects TRBV9 to TRBJ2-5; D may match TRBD1 or TRBD2 (5 bases each). The better agreement between TRBJ2-1 and the DNA end casts doubt on the J call. This CDR3 has 12 residues. From germline, CDR1 is SGDLS and CDR2 YYNGEE.

V usage is TRBV7-8 and J usage is TRBJ1-4; D gene ambiguous. Germline loops: CDR1 SGHVS, CDR2 FQNEAQ. Trimming removed 5 bases from V and 0 bases from J, with 13 bases in between. There are 16 residues in the CDR3. CDR3 DNA sequence: TGTGCCAGCAGCCCCGATCAGCTACCAACTAATGAAAAACTGTTTTTT. The encoded protein is CASSPDQLPTNEKLFF.

The V gene is TRBV5-1, the J gene TRBJ2-7, with 11 bases that match TRBD1. Germline CDR1 is SGHRS and CDR2 is YFSETQ. The CDR3 length is 14 residues. With V trimmed by 4 bases and J by 3 bases, 3 bases remained unmatched. CDR3 coding DNA: TGCGCCAGCAGCGGGACAGGGGGGATCTACGAGCAGTACTTC. This sequence encodes CASSGTGGIYEQYF.

The chain joins TRBV5-1 to TRBJ2-6; no clear D. The germline gives CDR1 SGHRS, CDR2 YFSETQ. This CDR3 comprises 14 residues. V lost 9 bases and J lost 0, with 10 bases in between. CDR3 protein: CATRPSSGANVLTF. DNA of the CDR3: TGCGCCACCCGACCCAGCTCTGGGGCCAACGTCCTGACTTTC.

This clonotype was seen a handful of times. This chain connects TRBV10-3 to TRBJ1-6, with D perhaps matching TRBD1 (5 bases). CDR3 length: 14 residues. Germline loops: CDR1 ENHRY, CDR2 SYGVKD. V dropped 0 bases and J dropped 6 bases, with 6 bases sitting between them. The CDR3 protein is CAISESDSNSPLHF. The CDR3, as DNA: TGTGCCATCAGTGAGTCAGACAGTAATTCACCCCTCCACTTT.

This clonotype was observed at least ten times. The chain combines TRBV6-5 with TRBJ1-5; the match to TRBD1 covers 8 bases. CDR3 size: 14 residues. Trimming removed 5 bases from V and 8 bases from J; junction bases left unmatched: 8. Germline values: CDR1 MNHEY, CDR2 SVGAGI. The CDR3 region has the DNA TGTGCCAGCAGTATACGGACAGGGTCGGAGCCCCAGCATTTT. It is translated as CASSIRTGSEPQHF.

The gene calls are TRBV27 and TRBJ1-1; D might be TRBD1 (5 bases). Germline assignment: CDR1 MNHEY and CDR2 SMNVEV (reference sequence). The CDR3 extends over 15 amino acids. V shed 6 bases and J shed 1 base, with 15 bases lying between them. The CDR3, as DNA: TGTGCCAGCAGACGGGGCAGGGCGCAGAACACTGAAGCTTTCTTT. This translates into CASRRGRAQNTEAFF.

This clonotype has only a few counts. The rearrangement uses TRBV15 and TRBJ2-6; D unclear. Germline loops: CDR1 LNHNV, CDR2 YYDKDF (reference sequence). This CDR3 has 15 residues. Trimming cost V 0 bases and J 2 bases, with 5 bases left between them. Here the CDR3 reads CATSRDVAGANVLTF. CDR3 bases: TGTGCCACCAGCAGAGACGTCGCTGGGGCCAACGTCCTGACTTTC.

As regards this clonotype: A junction end diverges from the germline sequence, so it may reflect a read error. The chain couples TRBV12-3 or TRBV12-4 to TRBJ2-2; D is unclear. The CDR3 is 13 amino acids. The CDR3 nucleotides are TGTGCCAGCGGCCTTACGAACATCGGGGAGCTGTTTTTT. Protein: CASGLTNIGELFF.